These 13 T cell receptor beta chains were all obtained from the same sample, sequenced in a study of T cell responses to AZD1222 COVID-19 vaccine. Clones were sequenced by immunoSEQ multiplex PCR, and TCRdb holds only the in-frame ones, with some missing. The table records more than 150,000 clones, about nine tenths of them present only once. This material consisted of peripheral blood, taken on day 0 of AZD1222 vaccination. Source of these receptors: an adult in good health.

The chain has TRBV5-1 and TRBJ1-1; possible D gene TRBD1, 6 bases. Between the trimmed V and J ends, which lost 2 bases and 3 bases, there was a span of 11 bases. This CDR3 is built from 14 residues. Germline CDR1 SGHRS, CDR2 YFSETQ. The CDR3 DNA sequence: TGCGCCAGCAGCTTACTGGGGGCGGACACTGAAGCTTTCTTT. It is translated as CASSLLGADTEAFF.

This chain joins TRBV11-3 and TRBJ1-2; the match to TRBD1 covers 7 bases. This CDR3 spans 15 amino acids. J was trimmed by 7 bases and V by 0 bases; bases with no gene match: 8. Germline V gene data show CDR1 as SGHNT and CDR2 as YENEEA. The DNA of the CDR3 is TGTGCCAGCAGCTTAGATTCCAGGGGGTCGACTGGCTACACCTTC. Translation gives CASSLDSRGSTGYTF.

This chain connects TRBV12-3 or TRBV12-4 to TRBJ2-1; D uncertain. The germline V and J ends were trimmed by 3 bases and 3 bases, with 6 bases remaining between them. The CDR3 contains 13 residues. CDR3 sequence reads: CASSLTIYNEQFF. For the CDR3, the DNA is TGTGCCAGCAGTTTGACAATCTACAATGAGCAGTTCTTC.

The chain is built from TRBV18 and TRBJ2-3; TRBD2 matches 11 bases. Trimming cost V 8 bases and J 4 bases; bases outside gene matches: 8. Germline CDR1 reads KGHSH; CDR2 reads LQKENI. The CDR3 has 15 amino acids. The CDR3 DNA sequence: TGTGCCAGCAACACGATTAGCGGGGGGGCAGATACGCAGTATTTT. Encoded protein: CASNTISGGADTQYF.

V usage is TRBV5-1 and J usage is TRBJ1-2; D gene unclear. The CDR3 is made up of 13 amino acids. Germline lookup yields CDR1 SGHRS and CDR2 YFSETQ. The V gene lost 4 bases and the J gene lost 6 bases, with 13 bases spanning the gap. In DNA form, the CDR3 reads TGCGCCAGCAGCCCGGTGAGTGGGGATGGCTACACCTTC. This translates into CASSPVSGDGYTF.

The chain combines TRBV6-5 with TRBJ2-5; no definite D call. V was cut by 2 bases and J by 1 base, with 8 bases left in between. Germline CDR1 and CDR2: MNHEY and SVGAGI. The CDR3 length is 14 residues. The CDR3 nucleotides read TGTGCCAGCAGTTACACGTTCCGCCAAGAGACCCAGTACTTC. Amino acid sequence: CASSYTFRQETQYF.

This CDR3 is CASNGRGGAYGYTF. For the CDR3, the DNA is TGTGCCAGTAACGGTCGCGGGGGGGCTTATGGCTACACCTTC. The V and J genes are TRBV19 and TRBJ1-2, with D possibly being TRBD1 (6 bases). CDR1 is LNHDA and CDR2 is SQIVND in the germline V gene (reference sequence). The V end lost 7 bases, the J end lost 5 bases, and 17 bases lay between the germline ends. This CDR3 has 14 amino acids.

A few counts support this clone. The CDR3 is CATSGLREGYTF. The CDR3 DNA follows: TGTGCCACCAGTGGCCTCAGGGAGGGCTACACCTTC. V gene TRBV24-1 combines with J gene TRBJ1-2, with a tentative D call TRBD1 (5 bases). V was clipped by 5 bases and J by 8 bases, with 11 bases between them. Germline V gene sequence: CDR1 KGHDR, CDR2 SFDVKD. The CDR3 has 12 amino acids.

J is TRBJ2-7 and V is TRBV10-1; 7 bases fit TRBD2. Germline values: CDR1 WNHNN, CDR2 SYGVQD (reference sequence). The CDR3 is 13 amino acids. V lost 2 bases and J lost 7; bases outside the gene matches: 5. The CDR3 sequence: CASSESGVSEQYF. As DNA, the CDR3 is TGCGCCAGCAGTGAGAGCGGGGTCTCGGAGCAGTACTTC.

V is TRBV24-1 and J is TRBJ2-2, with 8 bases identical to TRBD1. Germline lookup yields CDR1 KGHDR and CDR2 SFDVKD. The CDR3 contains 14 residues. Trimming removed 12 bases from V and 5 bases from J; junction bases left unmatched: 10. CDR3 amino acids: CASRGQGATGELFF. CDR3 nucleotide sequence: TGTGCCTCGCGAGGGCAGGGGGCGACCGGGGAGCTGTTTTTT.

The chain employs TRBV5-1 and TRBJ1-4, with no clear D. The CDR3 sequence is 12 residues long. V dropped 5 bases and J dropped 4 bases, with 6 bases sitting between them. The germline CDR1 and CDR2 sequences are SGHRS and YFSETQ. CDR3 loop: CASRDGNEKLFF. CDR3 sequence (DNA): TGCGCCAGCAGGGACGGTAATGAAAAACTGTTTTTT.

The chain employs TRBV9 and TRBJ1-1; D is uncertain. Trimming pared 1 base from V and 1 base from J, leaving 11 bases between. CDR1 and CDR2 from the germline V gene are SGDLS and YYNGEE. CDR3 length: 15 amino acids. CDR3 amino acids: CASSVTPTSNTEAFF. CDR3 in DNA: TGTGCCAGCAGCGTAACCCCCACGTCGAACACTGAAGCTTTCTTT. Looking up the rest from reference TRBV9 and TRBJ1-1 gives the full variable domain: DSGVTQTPKHLITATGQRVTLRCSPRSGDLSVYWYQQSLDQGLQFLIQYYNGEERAKGNILERFSAQQFPDLHSELNLSSLELGDSALYFCASSVTPTSNTEAFFGQGTRLTVV.

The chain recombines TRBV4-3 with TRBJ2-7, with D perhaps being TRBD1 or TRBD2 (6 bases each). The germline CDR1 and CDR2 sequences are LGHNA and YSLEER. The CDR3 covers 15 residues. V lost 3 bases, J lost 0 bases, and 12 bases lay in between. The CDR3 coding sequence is TGCGCCAGCAGCCAGGAGGGGGAGAACTCCTACGAGCAGTACTTC. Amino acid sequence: CASSQEGENSYEQYF.